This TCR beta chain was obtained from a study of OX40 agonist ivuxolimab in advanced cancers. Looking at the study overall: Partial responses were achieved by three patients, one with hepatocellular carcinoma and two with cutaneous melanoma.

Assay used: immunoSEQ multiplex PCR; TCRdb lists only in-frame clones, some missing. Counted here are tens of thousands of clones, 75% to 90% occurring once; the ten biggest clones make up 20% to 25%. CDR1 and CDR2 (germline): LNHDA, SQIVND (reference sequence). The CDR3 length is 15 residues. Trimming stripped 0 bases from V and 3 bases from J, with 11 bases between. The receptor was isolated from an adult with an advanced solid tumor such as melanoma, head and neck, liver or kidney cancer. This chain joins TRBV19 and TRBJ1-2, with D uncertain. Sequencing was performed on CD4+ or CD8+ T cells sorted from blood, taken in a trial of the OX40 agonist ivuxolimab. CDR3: CASSIDLRRDYGYTF. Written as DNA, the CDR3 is TGTGCCAGTAGTATAGATTTGCGCCGGGACTATGGCTACACCTTC.